This note documents a single TCR beta chain sequence. Its specificity is not known. This entry is derived from a study of cytomegalovirus exposure and HLA in healthy donors. Study details: Unique TCR beta sequences numbering about 100 million came from about 180 million T cells in an earlier analysis.

Study findings and constraints: The study labeled fewer than 200 TCR beta chains cytomegalovirus-associated.

PCR involved 60 Vbeta and 13 Jbeta primers. Repertoires were generated with immunoSEQ multiplex PCR, while TCRdb's copy carries only in-frame clones and drops some. The table records 150,000 to 200,000 clones, roughly four fifths of them present only once. Donors counted as nominally healthy when sampled, yet unrecorded immune exposures were likely. CDR3 size: 14 residues. Germline V gives CDR1 MNHEY, CDR2 SMNVEV (reference sequence). V lost 5 bases to trimming and J lost 3 bases; unmatched junction nucleotides: 6. The V and J genes are TRBV27 and TRBJ1-2; 7 bases line up with TRBD1. This clonotype originated in a girl aged 2-10 years in good health and CMV-seropositive. The material sequenced was PBMCs. The CDR3 region has the DNA TGTGCCAGCAGTCCACGGACAGGCGACTATGGCTACACCTTC. It translates to CASSPRTGDYGYTF.